A single sample gave rise to the 29 T cell receptor beta chains below, sequenced in a study of shared clonotypes between healthy human individuals. Here immunoSEQ multiplex PCR was the method, and the copy in TCRdb shows in-frame clones only, minus some. The sample has over a million clones, about four fifths seen once. Material for sequencing was memory CD4+ T cells from PBMCs. The subset denotes: CD45RA-negative fraction. These TCRs come from a man in his late teens or twenties in good health. Some clones in this sample may be carry-over from other donors' samples.

This clone occurred many times. Other DNA sequences in this specimen translate into the identical CDR3. The CDR3, as DNA: TGTGCCAGCAGCGAACAGGGGGTGCCCTACGAGCAGTACTTC. Protein: CASSEQGVPYEQYF. V usage is TRBV9 and J usage is TRBJ2-7; 8 positions agree with TRBD1. CDR1 and CDR2 (germline): SGDLS, YYNGEE. The length of the CDR3 is 14 residues. The V gene end was trimmed by 3 bases and the J gene end by 2 bases; junction bases not matched to a gene: 4.

Regarding this clone: Since no conserved phenylalanine or tryptophan closes the CDR3, a read error is the likely cause. The CDR3 spells CAWSVQAEYGYTL. The DNA for the CDR3 is TGTGCCTGGAGTGTACAGGCGGAGTATGGCTACACCCTC. The chain joins TRBV30 to TRBJ1-2; D perhaps matches TRBD1 (5 bases). The V gene lost 0 bases and the J gene lost 5 bases, with 10 bases spanning the gap. The germline gives CDR1 GTSNPN, CDR2 SVGIG (reference sequence). This CDR3 comprises 13 residues.

The chain has TRBV19 and TRBJ1-1; no definite D call. The CDR3 sequence is 14 residues long. Germline CDR1 and CDR2: LNHDA and SQIVND (reference sequence). Trimming left V 1 base short and J 6 bases short, with 12 bases between. The CDR3 region is CASSIVLRTAEAFF. The CDR3 nucleotides are TGTGCCAGTAGTATAGTGCTTAGAACAGCTGAAGCTTTCTTT. Full variable domain (outside the CDR3, taken from reference TRBV19 and TRBJ1-1): DGGITQSPKYLFRKEGQNVTLSCEQNLNHDAMYWYRQDPGQGLRLIYYSQIVNDFQKGDIAEGYSVSREKKESFPLTVTSAQKNPTAFYLCASSIVLRTAEAFFGQGTRLTVV.

About this clone: The sample has other DNA sequences that encode this CDR3 too. The chain has TRBV18 and TRBJ2-7; no firm D call. V lost 1 base to trimming and J lost 0 bases, with 7 bases between them. Germline V gives CDR1 KGHSH, CDR2 LQKENI. This CDR3 contains 14 residues. The CDR3 DNA sequence: TGTGCCAGCTCACCACAGGGCAGCTCCTACGAGCAGTACTTC. This sequence encodes CASSPQGSSYEQYF.

This chain links TRBV28 with TRBJ2-2; the D gene could be TRBD1 or TRBD2 (5 bases each). There are 15 residues in the CDR3. Per the germline V gene, CDR1 is MDHEN and CDR2 is SYDVKM. Trimming took off 6 bases at V and 2 bases at J, with 13 bases between the two ends. The CDR3 sequence is CASSPGTVNTGELFF. The CDR3 DNA follows: TGTGCCAGCAGCCCAGGGACGGTTAACACCGGGGAGCTGTTTTTT. The whole variable domain, remainder taken from reference TRBV28 and TRBJ2-2, is DVKVTQSSRYLVKRTGEKVFLECVQDMDHENMFWYRQDPGLGLRLIYFSYDVKMKEKGDIPEGYSVSREKKERFSLILESASTNQTSMYLCASSPGTVNTGELFFGEGSRLTVL.

The J gene is TRBJ2-1, the V gene TRBV5-1, with D tentatively TRBD1 (5 bases). Trimming removed 0 bases from V and 4 bases from J, with 14 bases in between. The CDR3 length is 16 residues. The germline V gene encodes CDR1 SGHRS and CDR2 YFSETQ. The CDR3 sequence: CASSLDGVRGYNEQFF. DNA of the CDR3: TGCGCCAGCAGCTTGGATGGCGTTAGGGGATACAATGAGCAGTTCTTC.

About this clone: Relative to the germline gene, one junction end is altered; a read error may explain this. The chain combines TRBV5-5 with TRBJ1-4, with D hard to call. This CDR3 comprises 16 residues. Germline CDR1 and CDR2: SGHKS and YYEKEE (reference sequence). The CDR3 nucleotides are TGCGCCAGCAGCCAAGATAGGACTGCAACTAATGAAAAACTGTTTTTT. Its translation is CASSQDRTATNEKLFF. The variable domain in full, completed from reference TRBV5-5 and TRBJ1-4, reads DAGVTQSPTHLIKTRGQQVTLRCSPISGHKSVSWYQQVLGQGPQFIFQYYEKEERGRGNFPDRFSARQFPNYSSELNVNALLLGDSALYLCASSQDRTATNEKLFFGSGTQLSVL.

The chain uses TRBV28 and TRBJ2-7, with 10 positions matching TRBD1. CDR1 and CDR2 (germline): MDHEN, SYDVKM. With 2 bases clipped from V and 4 bases from J, the junction kept 5 bases outside the gene matches. The CDR3 spans 15 residues. The CDR3 is CASSLPTGGAYEQYF. The CDR3 DNA follows: TGTGCCAGCAGTTTACCGACAGGGGGCGCGTACGAGCAGTACTTC.

The genes are TRBV5-6 and TRBJ2-2, with D unresolved. This CDR3 is 17 amino acids long. Trimming pared 1 base from V and 2 bases from J, leaving 15 bases between. Germline lookup yields CDR1 SGHDT and CDR2 YYEEEE. CDR3 nucleotide sequence: TGTGCCAGCAGCTTGCGGATCGGAGCTGTAAACACCGGGGAGCTGTTTTTT. Protein sequence: CASSLRIGAVNTGELFF.

The V call is TRBV6-5, the J call TRBJ2-3; 8 bases are shared with TRBD2. Germline loops: CDR1 MNHEY, CDR2 SVGAGI. The CDR3 extends over 15 amino acids. The V gene end was trimmed by 0 bases and the J gene end by 5 bases; junction bases not matched to a gene: 4. The CDR3 loop reads CASSYSRAGGDTQYF. The CDR3 DNA sequence: TGTGCCAGCAGTTACTCGAGGGCGGGGGGAGATACGCAGTATTTT.

Comments on this clone: The junction departs from the called germline gene at one end, perhaps through a read error. This chain uses TRBV5-4 with TRBJ2-7; the match to TRBD2 covers 10 bases. This CDR3 contains 16 residues. CDR1 is SGHNT and CDR2 is YYREEE in the germline V gene (reference sequence). The CDR3 DNA is TGTGCCAGCAGCTTGGCCTCGCTAGCGGGAGATTACGAGCAGTGCTTC. It codes for CASSLASLAGDYEQCF.

V is TRBV19 and J is TRBJ1-3, with 7 positions matching TRBD1. Trimming at V came to 8 bases and at J to 0 bases, leaving 10 bases not matched to a gene. Germline V gives CDR1 LNHDA, CDR2 SQIVND (reference sequence). The CDR3 contains 16 residues. The CDR3 DNA is TGTGCCAGTTCCCTGGACAGGTTCACCTCTGGAAACACCATATATTTT. Its translation: CASSLDRFTSGNTIYF. Supplemented by reference TRBV19 and TRBJ1-3, the full variable domain reads DGGITQSPKYLFRKEGQNVTLSCEQNLNHDAMYWYRQDPGQGLRLIYYSQIVNDFQKGDIAEGYSVSREKKESFPLTVTSAQKNPTAFYLCASSLDRFTSGNTIYFGEGSWLTVV.

Worth noting for this clone: At the DNA level, this CDR3 is encoded by other sequences in the same sample as well. The chain links TRBV5-4 to TRBJ2-3; 11 bases fit TRBD2. The CDR3 has 15 amino acids. V was clipped by 4 bases and J by 5 bases; unmatched bases: 6. CDR1 SGHNT and CDR2 YYREEE come from the germline V gene (reference sequence). The CDR3 sequence: CASSPGTSGGDTQYF. CDR3 DNA: TGTGCCAGCAGCCCTGGGACTAGCGGTGGAGATACGCAGTATTTT.

This clone showed up just once. CDR3 residues: CASSIGQGKLSVEYF. The DNA of the CDR3 is TGCGCCAGCAGCATCGGACAGGGGAAACTTTCGGTTGAGTACTTC. The V gene is TRBV5-1, the J gene TRBJ2-7, with TRBD1 matching 9 bases. The CDR3 extends over 15 amino acids. The V gene's germline CDR1 is SGHRS and CDR2 YFSETQ. J was trimmed by 11 bases and V by 4 bases; bases with no gene match: 16.

The gene calls are TRBV28 and TRBJ1-1; D may be TRBD1 (5 bases). Germline V CDR1 and CDR2: MDHEN, SYDVKM. The CDR3 covers 12 residues. The V end lost 6 bases, the J end lost 6 bases, and 11 bases lay between the germline ends. The CDR3 bases are TGTGCCAGCAGCCGGGGCCCGCCTGAAGCTTTCTTT. This translates into CASSRGPPEAFF.

This clone has only a few counts. This rearrangement joins TRBV6-1 to TRBJ1-6, with D perhaps matching TRBD1 (6 bases). Trimming pared 4 bases from V and 7 bases from J, leaving 14 bases between. The CDR3 loop spans 15 amino acids. Per germline, CDR1 MNHNS and CDR2 SASEGT. CDR3 sequence reads: CASSAAQGANSPLHF. The CDR3 coding sequence is TGTGCCAGCAGTGCCGCACAGGGTGCGAATTCACCCCTCCACTTT.

The chain combines TRBV5-5 with TRBJ2-5; no definite D call. The CDR3 totals 13 residues. V dropped 2 bases and J dropped 11 bases, with 16 bases sitting between them. The V gene's germline CDR1 is SGHKS and CDR2 YYEKEE (reference sequence). The CDR3, as DNA: TGTGCCAGCAGCTTTTGGGAAGCAGGCCAGCAGTACTTC. Protein sequence: CASSFWEAGQQYF. Based on the CDR3 plus reference TRBV5-5 and TRBJ2-5, the full variable domain is DAGVTQSPTHLIKTRGQQVTLRCSPISGHKSVSWYQQVLGQGPQFIFQYYEKEERGRGNFPDRFSARQFPNYSSELNVNALLLGDSALYLCASSFWEAGQQYFGPGTRLLVL.

This rearrangement joins TRBV15 to TRBJ2-7; D not resolved. The germline V and J ends were trimmed by 0 bases and 0 bases, with 15 bases remaining between them. In germline, CDR1 is LNHNV, CDR2 YYDKDF (reference sequence). This CDR3 has 17 amino acids. The CDR3 region is CATSRDLGERSSYEQYF. Written as DNA, the CDR3 is TGTGCCACCAGCAGAGATTTAGGCGAAAGGAGCTCCTACGAGCAGTACTTC.

In the case of this clone: This may come from a read error, since a much larger clone is one base off. The J gene is TRBJ2-3, the V gene TRBV7-3; tentatively, D is TRBD1 (5 bases). V shed 5 bases and J shed 3 bases, with 18 bases lying between them. This CDR3 is built from 16 residues. The V gene's germline CDR1 is SGHTA and CDR2 FQGTGA. For the CDR3, the DNA is TGTGCCAGCAGCAGATCTGCAGTCAGGGTAACAGATACGCAGTATTTT. Amino acid sequence: CASSRSAVRVTDTQYF.

This clone was detected only once. V and J are TRBV28 and TRBJ1-2; unclear D gene. The CDR3 covers 14 residues. V lost 3 bases to trimming and J lost 1 base, with 9 bases between them. Germline V gene sequence: CDR1 MDHEN, CDR2 SYDVKM. Here the CDR3 DNA reads TGTGCCAGCAGTTTGTCACAGCGTAACTATGGCTACACCTTC. Its translation is CASSLSQRNYGYTF.

This chain links TRBV6-1 with TRBJ1-5; D not certain. This CDR3 region has 13 residues. In germline, CDR1 is MNHNS, CDR2 SASEGT. Trimming removed 2 bases at V and 11 bases at J, with 13 bases between. CDR3 residues: CASSESLVGTQHF. DNA of the CDR3: TGTGCCAGCAGTGAATCCCTGGTCGGGACCCAGCATTTT.

The genes are TRBV2 and TRBJ2-3; 9 nucleotides align to TRBD2. CDR1 is SNHLY and CDR2 is FYNNEI in the germline V gene. V dropped 7 bases and J dropped 4; count of bases not matched to a gene: 12. The CDR3 is 16 residues long. The CDR3 spells CASIAPLAGRADTQYF. The CDR3 DNA sequence: TGTGCCAGCATTGCCCCCCTAGCGGGAAGGGCAGATACGCAGTATTTT.

The J gene is TRBJ2-7, the V gene TRBV6-6; 8 positions match TRBD1. J gave up 6 bases and V 0 bases, and 4 bases lay outside the gene matches. Germline loops: CDR1 MNHNY, CDR2 SVGAGI (reference sequence). The CDR3 sequence is 14 residues long. CDR3 nucleotide sequence: TGTGCCAGCAGTTACTCCGGACAGGGCGGCGAGCAGTACTTC. Its translation: CASSYSGQGGEQYF.

Concerning this clone: The junction shows a germline mismatch at one end, possibly a read error. The chain uses TRBV18 and TRBJ1-1; D unclear. This CDR3 contains 12 residues. CDR1 is KGHSH, CDR2 LQKENI, per germline. The CDR3 loop reads CASSPDITEAFF. CDR3 bases: TGTGCCAGCTCACCAGACATCACTGAAGCCTTCTTT.

J is TRBJ2-7 and V is TRBV6-1; D unresolved. The V gene lost 8 bases and the J gene lost 7 bases, with 15 bases spanning the gap. The CDR3 spans 12 residues. The germline CDR1 and CDR2 sequences are MNHNS and SASEGT. The CDR3 DNA reads as TGTGCCAGCCGCAAGACCGCCGCGGAGCAGTACTTC. Protein sequence: CASRKTAAEQYF.

This chain uses TRBV4-2 with TRBJ2-3, with 7 nucleotides matching TRBD2. V lost 1 base and J lost 2; bases outside the gene matches: 6. CDR1 LGHNA and CDR2 YNFKEQ come from the germline V gene. CDR3 length: 16 residues. The CDR3 reads CASSQVRGGYTDTQYF. In nucleotides, the CDR3 is TGTGCCAGCAGCCAAGTACGCGGGGGATACACAGATACGCAGTATTTT.

This clone has at least ten counts. This chain connects TRBV6-5 to TRBJ2-7; 10 bases are a match to TRBD2. The V gene end was trimmed by 6 bases and the J gene end by 4 bases; junction bases not matched to a gene: 6. Germline-derived CDR1 and CDR2 are MNHEY and SVGAGI. This CDR3 has 14 amino acids. CDR3 in amino acids: CASRSGRAGYEQYF. As DNA, the CDR3 is TGTGCCAGCAGGAGCGGGAGGGCCGGGTACGAGCAGTACTTC.

The chain employs TRBV2 and TRBJ2-1, with D uncertain. Looked up from germline, CDR1 is SNHLY and CDR2 is FYNNEI. The CDR3 covers 14 residues. Trimming cost V 6 bases and J 4 bases, with 13 bases left between them. CDR3 region: CASSYETSYNEQFF. The CDR3 DNA reads as TGTGCCAGCAGCTACGAGACAAGTTACAATGAGCAGTTCTTC.

J is TRBJ1-3 and V is TRBV29-1; 7 bases fit TRBD1. The trim removed 4 bases at V and 0 bases at J, leaving 6 bases unmatched. From germline, CDR1 is SQVTM and CDR2 ANQGSEA. The CDR3 is 15 amino acids. CDR3: CSVAGTASSGNTIYF. In DNA, the CDR3 is TGCAGCGTTGCGGGGACAGCATCCTCTGGAAACACCATATATTTT.